This T cell receptor beta chain was retrieved from a study of blood T cell repertoires in COVID-19. CDR3 length: 12 amino acids. Germline CDR1 reads SGHNT; CDR2 reads YYREEE (reference sequence). J gave up 10 bases and V 2 bases, and 4 bases lay outside the gene matches. Across under 25 US areas, participants ranged in age from roughly 18 to 95 years. Each participant's cohort was designated according to participant-reported clinical history. How the authors handled the data: Amplification of reference gene primers was used by the study to estimate nucleated cell counts. Sequenced by immunoSEQ multiplex PCR; TCRdb stores in-frame clones only, minus some. D and trimming were read from the DNA, whereas the V and J calls and clone size are those reported in that table. The table shows approximately 170,000 clones, with 88% occurring only once.

The chain has TRBV5-4 and TRBJ2-3; 7 nucleotides agree with TRBD1. The clonotype comes from a woman younger than 35 who had recovered from COVID-19. Sequencing was carried out using PBMCs or T cells enriched from blood (not recorded which). This CDR3 reads CASSFGDRAQYF. The CDR3 nucleotides are TGTGCCAGCAGCTTCGGTGACAGGGCGCAGTATTTT.